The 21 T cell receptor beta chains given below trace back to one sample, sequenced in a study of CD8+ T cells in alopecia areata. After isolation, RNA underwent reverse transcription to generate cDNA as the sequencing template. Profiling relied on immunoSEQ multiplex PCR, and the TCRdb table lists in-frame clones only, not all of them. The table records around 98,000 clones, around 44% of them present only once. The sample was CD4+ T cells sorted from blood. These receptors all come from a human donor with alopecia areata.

CDR3 sequence: CASSDGGTGTSPLHF. The CDR3 nucleotides are TGTGCCAGCAGTGATGGAGGGACAGGGACTTCACCCCTCCACTTT. This chain joins TRBV6-1 and TRBJ1-6; 9 nucleotides match TRBD1. J lost 9 bases, V lost 3 bases, and 6 bases had no gene match. This CDR3 contains 15 residues. The germline V gene encodes CDR1 MNHNS and CDR2 SASEGT.

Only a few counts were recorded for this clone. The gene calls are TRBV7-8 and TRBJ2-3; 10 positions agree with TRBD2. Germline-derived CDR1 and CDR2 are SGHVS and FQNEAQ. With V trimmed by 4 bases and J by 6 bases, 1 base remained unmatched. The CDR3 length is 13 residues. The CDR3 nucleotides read TGTGCCAGCAGCTATAGCGGGAGGGATACGCAGTATTTT. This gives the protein CASSYSGRDTQYF.

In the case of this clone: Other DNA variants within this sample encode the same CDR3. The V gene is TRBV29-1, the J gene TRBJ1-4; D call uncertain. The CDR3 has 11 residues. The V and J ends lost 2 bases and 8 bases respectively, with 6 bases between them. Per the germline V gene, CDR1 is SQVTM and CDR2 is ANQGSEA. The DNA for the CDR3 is TGCAGCGTTGAACTAGGGGAAAAACTGTTTTTT. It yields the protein CSVELGEKLFF.

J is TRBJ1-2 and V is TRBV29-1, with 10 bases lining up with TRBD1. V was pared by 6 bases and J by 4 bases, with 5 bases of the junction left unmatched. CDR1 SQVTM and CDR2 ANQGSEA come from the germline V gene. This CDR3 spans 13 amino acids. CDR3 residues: CSVGTGAIYGYTF. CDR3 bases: TGCAGCGTGGGGACAGGGGCCATCTATGGCTACACCTTC.

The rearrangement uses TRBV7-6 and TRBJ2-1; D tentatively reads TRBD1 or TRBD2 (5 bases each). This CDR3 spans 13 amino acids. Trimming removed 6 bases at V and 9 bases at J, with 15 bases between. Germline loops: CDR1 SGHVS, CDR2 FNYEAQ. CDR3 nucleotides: TGTGCCAGCAGGGGTCGGGGCAGATTTGAGCAGTTCTTC. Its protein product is CASRGRGRFEQFF.

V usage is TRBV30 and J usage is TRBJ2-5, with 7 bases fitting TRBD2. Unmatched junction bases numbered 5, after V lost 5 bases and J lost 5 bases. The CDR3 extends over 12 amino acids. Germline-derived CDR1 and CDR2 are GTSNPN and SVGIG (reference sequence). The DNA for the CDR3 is TGTGCCTGGGCGGGAGTAAGGGAGACCCAGTACTTC. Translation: CAWAGVRETQYF. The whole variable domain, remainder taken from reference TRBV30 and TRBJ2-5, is SQTIHQWPATLVQPVGSPLSLECTVEGTSNPNLYWYRQAAGRGLQLLFYSVGIGQISSEVPQNLSASRPQDRQFILSSKKLLLSDSGFYLCAWAGVRETQYFGPGTRLLVL.

In DNA, the CDR3 is TGTGCCACCCGACTGGACAATGAGCAGTTCTTC. Its protein is CATRLDNEQFF. The rearrangement uses TRBV4-2 and TRBJ2-1; no reliable D call. The CDR3 sequence is 11 residues long. Germline lookup yields CDR1 LGHNA and CDR2 YNFKEQ. Between the trimmed V and J ends, which lost 10 bases and 5 bases, there was a span of 9 bases.

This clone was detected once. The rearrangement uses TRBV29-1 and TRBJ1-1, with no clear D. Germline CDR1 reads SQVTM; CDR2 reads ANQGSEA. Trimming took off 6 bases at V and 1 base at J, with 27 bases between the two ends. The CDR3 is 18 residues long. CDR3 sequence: CSVILFLTRKAPNTEAFF. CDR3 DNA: TGCAGCGTAATCCTTTTCCTGACGAGAAAAGCACCGAACACTGAAGCTTTCTTT.

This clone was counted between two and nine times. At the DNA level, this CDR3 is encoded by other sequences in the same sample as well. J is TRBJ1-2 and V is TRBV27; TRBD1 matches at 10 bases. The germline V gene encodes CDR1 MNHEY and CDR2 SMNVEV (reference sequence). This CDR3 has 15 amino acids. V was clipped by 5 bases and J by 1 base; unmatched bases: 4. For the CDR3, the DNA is TGTGCCAGCAGTCCAGACAGGGGGCTTAACTATGGCTACACCTTC. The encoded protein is CASSPDRGLNYGYTF.

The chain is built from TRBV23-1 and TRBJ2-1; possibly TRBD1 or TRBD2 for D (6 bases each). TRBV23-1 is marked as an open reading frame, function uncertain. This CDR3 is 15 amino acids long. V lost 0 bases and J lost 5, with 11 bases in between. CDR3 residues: CASSQSGGNNNEQFF. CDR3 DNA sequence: TGCGCCAGCAGTCAATCCGGGGGCAATAACAATGAGCAGTTCTTC.

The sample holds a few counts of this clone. CDR3: CSAGTGWKEETQYF. DNA for the CDR3: TGCAGCGCCGGGACAGGGTGGAAAGAAGAGACCCAGTACTTC. This chain joins TRBV29-1 and TRBJ2-5; TRBD1 matches 9 bases. The CDR3 sequence is 14 residues long. With V trimmed by 7 bases and J by 3 bases, 9 bases remained unmatched. Germline CDR1 SQVTM, CDR2 ANQGSEA. The full variable domain, completed using reference TRBV29-1 and TRBJ2-5, is SAVISQKPSRDICQRGTSLTIQCQVDSQVTMMFWYRQQPGQSLTLIATANQGSEATYESGFVIDKFPISRPNLTFSTLTVSNMSPEDSSIYLCSAGTGWKEETQYFGPGTRLLVL.

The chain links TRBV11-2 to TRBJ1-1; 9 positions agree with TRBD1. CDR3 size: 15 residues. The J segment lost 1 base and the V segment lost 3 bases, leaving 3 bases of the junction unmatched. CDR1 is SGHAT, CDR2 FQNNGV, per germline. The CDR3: CASSFTGQGNTEAFF. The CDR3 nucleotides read TGTGCCAGCAGCTTTACGGGACAGGGGAACACTGAAGCTTTCTTT.

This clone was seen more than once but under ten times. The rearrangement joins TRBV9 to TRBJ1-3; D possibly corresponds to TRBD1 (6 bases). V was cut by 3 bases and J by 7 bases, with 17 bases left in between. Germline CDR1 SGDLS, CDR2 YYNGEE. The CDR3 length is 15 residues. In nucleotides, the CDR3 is TGTGCCAGCAGCGCTCAACCGAGGCAGGGGAACACCATATATTTT. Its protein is CASSAQPRQGNTIYF.

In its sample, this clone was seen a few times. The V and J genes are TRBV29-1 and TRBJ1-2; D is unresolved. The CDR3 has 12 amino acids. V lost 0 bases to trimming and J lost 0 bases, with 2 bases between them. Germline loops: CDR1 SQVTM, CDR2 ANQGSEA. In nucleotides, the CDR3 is TGCAGCGTTGAAGAATCTAACTATGGCTACACCTTC. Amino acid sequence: CSVEESNYGYTF. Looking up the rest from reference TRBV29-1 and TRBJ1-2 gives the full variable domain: SAVISQKPSRDICQRGTSLTIQCQVDSQVTMMFWYRQQPGQSLTLIATANQGSEATYESGFVIDKFPISRPNLTFSTLTVSNMSPEDSSIYLCSVEESNYGYTFGSGTRLTVV.

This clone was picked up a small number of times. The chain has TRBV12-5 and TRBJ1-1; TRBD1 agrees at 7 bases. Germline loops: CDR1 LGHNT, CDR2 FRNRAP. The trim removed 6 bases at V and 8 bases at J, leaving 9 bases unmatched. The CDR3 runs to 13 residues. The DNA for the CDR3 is TGTGCTAGTGGATCGGACAGGAAGGCAGAAGCTTTCTTT. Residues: CASGSDRKAEAFF.

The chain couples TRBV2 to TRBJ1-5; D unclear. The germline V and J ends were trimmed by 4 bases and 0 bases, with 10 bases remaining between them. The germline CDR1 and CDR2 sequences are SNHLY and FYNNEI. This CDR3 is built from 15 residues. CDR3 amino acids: CASSGTSYSNQPQHF. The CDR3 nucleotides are TGTGCCAGCAGTGGGACGTCGTATAGCAATCAGCCCCAGCATTTT.

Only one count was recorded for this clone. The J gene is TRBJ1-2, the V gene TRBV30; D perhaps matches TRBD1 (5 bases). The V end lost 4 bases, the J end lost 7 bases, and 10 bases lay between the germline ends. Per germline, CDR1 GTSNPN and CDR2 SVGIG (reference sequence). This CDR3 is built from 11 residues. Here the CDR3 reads CAWNLGGGYTF. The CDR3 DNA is TGTGCCTGGAACCTGGGGGGTGGCTACACCTTC.

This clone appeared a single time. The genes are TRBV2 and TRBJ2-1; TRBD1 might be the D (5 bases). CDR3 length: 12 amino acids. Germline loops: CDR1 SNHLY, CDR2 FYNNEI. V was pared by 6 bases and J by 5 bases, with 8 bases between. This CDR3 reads CASRVRDNEQFF. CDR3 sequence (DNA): TGTGCCAGCAGGGTCAGGGACAATGAGCAGTTCTTC.

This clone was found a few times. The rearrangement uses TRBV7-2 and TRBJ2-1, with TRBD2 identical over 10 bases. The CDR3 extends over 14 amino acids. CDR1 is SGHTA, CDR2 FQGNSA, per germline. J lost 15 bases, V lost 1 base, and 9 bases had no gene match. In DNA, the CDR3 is TGTGCCAGCAGCTTAGGGATAAGCGGGGGGGTTTTGTTCTTC. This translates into CASSLGISGGVLFF.

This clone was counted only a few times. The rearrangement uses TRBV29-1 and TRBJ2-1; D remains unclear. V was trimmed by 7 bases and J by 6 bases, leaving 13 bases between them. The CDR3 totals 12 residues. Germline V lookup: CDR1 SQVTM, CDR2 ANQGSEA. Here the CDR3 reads CSGVVVVNEQFF. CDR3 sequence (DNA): TGCAGCGGGGTAGTGGTTGTCAATGAGCAGTTCTTC.

For the CDR3, the DNA is TGTGCCAGCAGCGCTACAGGGGATCGGGGAGAGACCCAGTACTTC. Amino acids: CASSATGDRGETQYF. The rearrangement uses TRBV9 and TRBJ2-5; 7 nucleotides align to TRBD1. CDR1 is SGDLS and CDR2 is YYNGEE in the germline V gene. The CDR3 is 15 residues long. With V trimmed by 3 bases and J by 4 bases, 9 bases remained unmatched.